These 27 T cell receptor beta chains originate from one sample sequenced in a study of T cell responses to AZD1222 COVID-19 vaccine. Sequencing was performed with immunoSEQ multiplex PCR; in TCRdb, only in-frame clones are kept and a portion is missing. The sample lists approximately 150,000 clones, approximately 92% seen once, with 1.5% to 2% in the top ten. The sample in question was peripheral blood, obtained 28 days after the second AZD1222 dose. The receptors were sampled from an adult who received the AZD1222 COVID-19 vaccine.

This chain uses TRBV3-1 (or the pseudogene TRBV3-2) with TRBJ2-3; TRBD1 or TRBD2 may be the D gene (5 bases each). This CDR3 region has 14 residues. Germline V lookup: CDR1 LGHDT, CDR2 YNNKEL (reference sequence). Deletions cut 4 bases from V and 5 bases from J, with 13 bases between. Here the CDR3 reads CASSLRGGLDTQYF. CDR3 in DNA: TGTGCCAGCAGCCTCCGGGGCGGGTTAGATACGCAGTATTTT.

The chain joins TRBV11-3 to TRBJ2-3, with 9 bases matching TRBD2. This CDR3 comprises 18 residues. Germline assignment: CDR1 SGHNT and CDR2 YENEEA. V shed 2 bases, J shed 5 bases, and the junction held 14 bases outside the gene matches. Here the CDR3 DNA reads TGTGCCAGCAGCTTAAGTTACCCGGGGATAGCGGGGGAAGATACGCAGTATTTT. This gives the protein CASSLSYPGIAGEDTQYF. The full variable domain, its missing parts supplied by reference TRBV11-3 and TRBJ2-3, is EAGVVQSPRYKIIEKKQPVAFWCNPISGHNTLYWYLQNLGQGPELLIRYENEEAVDDSQLPKDRFSAERLKGVDSTLKIQPAELGDSAVYLCASSLSYPGIAGEDTQYFGPGTRLTVL.

The chain employs TRBV10-3 and TRBJ1-1, with D possibly TRBD1 on 5 matching bases. The ends were cut back, 8 bases at V and 3 bases at J, with 10 bases in the middle. The CDR3 has 12 amino acids. The germline V gene has CDR1 ENHRY and CDR2 SYGVKD. CDR3: CAIQGRDTEAFF. The CDR3 DNA reads TGTGCCATCCAGGGACGGGACACTGAAGCTTTCTTT.

V is TRBV9 and J is TRBJ1-1; the D gene is possibly TRBD1 (5 bases). This CDR3 has 15 residues. V was clipped by 6 bases and J by 1 base, with 16 bases between them. The germline V gene encodes CDR1 SGDLS and CDR2 YYNGEE. CDR3 nucleotides: TGTGCCAGCATGTTCGGCAGGGCCGCGAACACTGAAGCTTTCTTT. Translating it yields CASMFGRAANTEAFF.

The genes are TRBV5-4 and TRBJ2-5, with TRBD1 identical over 10 bases. The CDR3 has 15 residues. Trimming took 4 bases from V and 5 from J; bases not matched to a gene: 8. Germline-derived CDR1 and CDR2 are SGHNT and YYREEE (reference sequence). The CDR3 coding sequence is TGTGCCAGCAGCCCGGGGACAGGGGTCTGGGAGACCCAGTACTTC. As protein: CASSPGTGVWETQYF. Looking up the rest from reference TRBV5-4 and TRBJ2-5 gives the full variable domain: ETGVTQSPTHLIKTRGQQVTLRCSSQSGHNTVSWYQQALGQGPQFIFQYYREEENGRGNFPPRFSGLQFPNYSSELNVNALELDDSALYLCASSPGTGVWETQYFGPGTRLLVL.

The genes are TRBV15 and TRBJ1-5, with D hard to call. Trimming removed 6 bases from V and 2 bases from J, with 8 bases in between. The CDR3 runs 13 residues. The germline CDR1 and CDR2 sequences are LNHNV and YYDKDF (reference sequence). The CDR3 bases are TGTGCCACCAGTTTAAGGGGCAATCAGCCCCAGCATTTT. The encoded protein is CATSLRGNQPQHF.

The chain is built from TRBV9 and TRBJ1-4; D possibly corresponds to TRBD1 (6 bases). The CDR3 runs to 13 residues. V lost 0 bases, J lost 12 bases, and 12 bases lay in between. The germline V gene has CDR1 SGDLS and CDR2 YYNGEE. CDR3 coding DNA: TGTGCCAGCAGCGTAGGGGAGGGGGGAGAACTGTTTTTT. This gives the protein CASSVGEGGELFF.

V is TRBV20-1 and J is TRBJ2-3; D unresolved. The germline V and J ends were trimmed by 3 bases and 7 bases, with 8 bases remaining between them. The germline CDR1 and CDR2 sequences are DFQATT and SNEGSKA (reference sequence). This CDR3 comprises 11 residues. The CDR3 loop reads CSASLSNTQYF. DNA for the CDR3: TGCAGTGCTAGTTTAAGTAATACGCAGTATTTT.

The V gene is TRBV10-3, the J gene TRBJ1-2; no reliable D call. The CDR3 has 14 amino acids. Germline lookup yields CDR1 ENHRY and CDR2 SYGVKD. V lost 0 bases and J lost 1, with 6 bases in between. CDR3 sequence reads: CAISESTGNYGYTF. The CDR3 DNA is TGTGCCATCAGTGAGTCGACGGGTAACTATGGCTACACCTTC.

This clone was detected a few times. The genes are TRBV29-1 and TRBJ1-2; D not resolved. V dropped 0 bases and J dropped 7 bases, with 12 bases sitting between them. This CDR3 spans 13 amino acids. The germline CDR1 and CDR2 sequences are SQVTM and ANQGSEA. The CDR3 region has the DNA TGCAGCGTTGAAGATCGGGCAACCCGTGGCTACACCTTC. This gives the protein CSVEDRATRGYTF.

This chain uses TRBV2 with TRBJ2-1; 9 bases fit TRBD2. Germline V gives CDR1 SNHLY, CDR2 FYNNEI. The CDR3 length is 14 residues. Trimming removed 6 bases from V and 9 bases from J; junction bases left unmatched: 9. The CDR3 nucleotides read TGTGCCAGCAGGCCGGGACTAGCTTACGGTGAGCAGTTCTTC. This gives the protein CASRPGLAYGEQFF.

This clone was counted a few times. V is TRBV3-1 (or the pseudogene TRBV3-2) and J is TRBJ1-3, with a tentative D call TRBD1 (5 bases). Germline loops: CDR1 LGHDT, CDR2 YNNKEL (reference sequence). With 3 bases removed from V and 0 bases from J, the gap between germline ends came to 12 bases. CDR3 length: 16 amino acids. Here the CDR3 DNA reads TGTGCCAGCAGCCAGCGGGCAGGGAACTCTGGAAACACCATATATTTT. Encoded protein: CASSQRAGNSGNTIYF.

The V gene is TRBV6-1, the J gene TRBJ1-5; 7 positions match TRBD1. Germline trimming cut 4 bases from V and 1 base from J; bases unmatched to any gene: 7. This CDR3 has 16 residues. Germline V gene sequence: CDR1 MNHNS, CDR2 SASEGT. The CDR3 loop reads CASSVPGQPSNQPQHF. The CDR3 DNA sequence: TGTGCCAGCAGTGTCCCGGGACAGCCAAGCAATCAGCCCCAGCATTTT.

This chain connects TRBV27 to TRBJ1-4, with D tentatively TRBD1 (5 bases). Germline-derived CDR1 and CDR2 are MNHEY and SMNVEV (reference sequence). Between the trimmed V and J ends, which lost 8 bases and 0 bases, there was a span of 13 bases. The CDR3 sequence is 15 residues long. The CDR3 spells CASRPGDATNEKLFF. The CDR3 nucleotides read TGTGCCAGCCGGCCGGGGGATGCAACTAATGAAAAACTGTTTTTT. Drawing the rest from reference TRBV27 and TRBJ1-4, the complete variable domain is EAQVTQNPRYLITVTGKKLTVTCSQNMNHEYMSWYRQDPGLGLRQIYYSMNVEVTDKGDVPEGYKVSRKEKRNFPLILESPSPNQTSLYFCASRPGDATNEKLFFGSGTQLSVL.

This clone has a single count. V usage is TRBV11-2 and J usage is TRBJ1-5; D remains ambiguous. This CDR3 spans 13 amino acids. Germline CDR1 reads SGHAT; CDR2 reads FQNNGV. V was pared by 6 bases and J by 5 bases, with 11 bases between. The CDR3 sequence is CASSFQPYQPQHF. CDR3 bases: TGTGCCAGCAGTTTCCAGCCCTATCAGCCCCAGCATTTT.

The CDR3 DNA follows: TGTGCCAGCAGTCCGACAGGGGATACTGAAGCTTTCTTT. The encoded protein is CASSPTGDTEAFF. This rearrangement joins TRBV6-2 or TRBV6-3 to TRBJ1-1, with 8 bases that match TRBD1. In germline, CDR1 is MNHEY, CDR2 SVGEGT. The CDR3 is 13 amino acids. The junction had 4 bases not matched to a gene; V was cut back by 5 bases and J by 5 bases.

The rearrangement joins TRBV9 to TRBJ2-3, with D possibly matching TRBD2 (5 bases). CDR3 length: 15 amino acids. Germline CDR1 SGDLS, CDR2 YYNGEE. V was cut by 4 bases and J by 0 bases, with 12 bases left in between. The CDR3: CASSPRTESTDTQYF. DNA for the CDR3: TGTGCCAGCAGCCCGCGGACTGAAAGCACAGATACGCAGTATTTT. Complete variable domain (other parts from reference TRBV9 and TRBJ2-3): DSGVTQTPKHLITATGQRVTLRCSPRSGDLSVYWYQQSLDQGLQFLIQYYNGEERAKGNILERFSAQQFPDLHSELNLSSLELGDSALYFCASSPRTESTDTQYFGPGTRLTVL.

The rearrangement uses TRBV29-1 and TRBJ1-1; weak D call: TRBD1 (6 bases). This CDR3 region has 14 residues. Germline lookup yields CDR1 SQVTM and CDR2 ANQGSEA. Trimming cost V 0 bases and J 5 bases, with 13 bases left between them. CDR3 sequence: CSVEESGGRTEAFF. The DNA of the CDR3 is TGCAGCGTTGAAGAATCCGGGGGCCGGACTGAAGCTTTCTTT.

The chain uses TRBV5-6 and TRBJ1-1; no clear D. V lost 1 base to trimming and J lost 5 bases, with 6 bases between them. The germline CDR1 and CDR2 sequences are SGHDT and YYEEEE. The CDR3 contains 12 residues. Here the CDR3 DNA reads TGTGCCAGCAGCTTGTACGGGACTGAAGCTTTCTTT. Translating gives CASSLYGTEAFF.

The V and J genes are TRBV7-9 and TRBJ2-7; D unclear. With 4 bases removed from V and 1 base from J, the gap between germline ends came to 8 bases. Germline V lookup: CDR1 SEHNR, CDR2 FQNEAQ (reference sequence). This CDR3 comprises 13 residues. The CDR3 region has the DNA TGTGCCAGCAGCTCGGCCAGATCCTACGAGCAGTACTTC. As protein: CASSSARSYEQYF.

The genes are TRBV30 and TRBJ1-1; D is uncertain. CDR1 and CDR2 from the germline V gene are GTSNPN and SVGIG (reference sequence). The ends were cut back, 7 bases at V and 1 base at J, with 19 bases in the middle. The CDR3 runs 15 residues. The CDR3 sequence: CAFQFPHPPNTEAFF. CDR3 coding DNA: TGTGCCTTCCAGTTCCCTCATCCCCCGAACACTGAAGCTTTCTTT.

V and J are TRBV21-1 and TRBJ1-1. TRBV21-1 is assigned pseudogene status. The CDR3 sequence is 13 residues long. CDR3 residues: CASSKLRYTEAFF. CDR3 coding DNA: TGTGCCAGCAGCAAACTCCGGTACACTGAAGCTTTCTTT.

This chain connects TRBV12-5 to TRBJ1-1; TRBD1 aligns across 7 bases. CDR3 length: 16 amino acids. The V and J ends lost 4 bases and 3 bases, in that order; junction bases with no gene match: 11. Germline V gene data show CDR1 as LGHNT and CDR2 as FRNRAP. CDR3 protein: CASGSLRDSIYTEAFF. CDR3 bases: TGTGCTAGTGGTTCACTTAGGGACAGCATATACACTGAAGCTTTCTTT. Drawing the rest from reference TRBV12-5 and TRBJ1-1, the complete variable domain is DARVTQTPRHKVTEMGQEVTMRCQPILGHNTVFWYRQTMMQGLELLAYFRNRAPLDDSGMPKDRFSAEMPDATLATLKIQPSEPRDSAVYFCASGSLRDSIYTEAFFGQGTRLTVV.

The chain is built from TRBV27 and TRBJ1-6; no definite D call. Trimming took 2 bases from V and 8 from J, leaving 10 bases between them. CDR3 length: 14 amino acids. Germline-derived CDR1 and CDR2 are MNHEY and SMNVEV (reference sequence). The CDR3 here is CASSLVAGDSPLHF. The CDR3 region has the DNA TGTGCCAGCAGTTTAGTTGCCGGCGATTCACCCCTCCACTTT.

CDR3 DNA: TGTGCCAGCAGCTTCCGGGACAGGGGTGTCCACGAGCAGTACGTC. Translation gives CASSFRDRGVHEQYV. The chain is built from TRBV5-8 and TRBJ2-7; 10 bases are a match to TRBD1. The CDR3 is 15 residues long. After removal of 2 bases from V and 5 bases from J, the junction contained 7 bases not matched to a gene. The germline gives CDR1 SGHTS, CDR2 YDEGEE.

This chain connects TRBV18 to TRBJ2-3; TRBD2 aligns across 9 bases. V lost 4 bases and J lost 6; bases outside the gene matches: 8. This CDR3 contains 15 residues. CDR1 and CDR2 (germline): KGHSH, LQKENI. The CDR3 bases are TGTGCCAGCTCACTTAGCGGGAGTAGCTTGGATACGCAGTATTTT. Its protein product is CASSLSGSSLDTQYF.

With respect to this clone: This sample includes further DNA sequences coding for the same CDR3. V gene TRBV6-1 combines with J gene TRBJ2-3; TRBD2 aligns across 10 bases. CDR3 size: 15 residues. The V gene end was trimmed by 2 bases and the J gene end by 2 bases; junction bases not matched to a gene: 1. In germline, CDR1 is MNHNS, CDR2 SASEGT. DNA of the CDR3: TGTGCCAGCAGTGAACTAGCGGGAGTCACAGATACGCAGTATTTT. Translated, it gives CASSELAGVTDTQYF.